The present entry profiles one T cell receptor (beta chain) with its context. The antigen remains undetermined. Every bit of the isolated RNA underwent reverse transcription, so sequencing read expressed TCRB transcripts. Libraries were prepared by immunoSEQ multiplex PCR; TCRdb keeps only in-frame clonotypes and omits some of them. Altogether about 140,000 clones are present, less than 10% being singletons, with the ten largest covering 0.65%. This sample was taken from a study of beta chain features in type 1 diabetes. Study-level background: The patients were much like the healthy donors in age, gender and cell yields.

Over 95% purity was reached by all sorted populations. Study outcomes and limitations: The analysis here could not establish whether HLA type shapes TCRB rearrangement. Among patients with Type 1 diabetes, TCRB CDR3s were moderately but significantly shorter in every one of the four CD4+ subsets.

This CDR3 has 15 residues. From germline, CDR1 is SNHLY and CDR2 FYNNEI. V lost 1 base and J lost 3, with 11 bases in between. This receptor was identified in a woman in her thirties or forties in good health. The gene calls are TRBV2 and TRBJ2-3; D is unclear. What was sequenced was central memory CD4+ T cells from blood. The CDR3 here is CASSEGAHSTDTQYF. The CDR3 DNA reads as TGTGCCAGCAGTGAAGGGGCTCACTCAACAGATACGCAGTATTTT.